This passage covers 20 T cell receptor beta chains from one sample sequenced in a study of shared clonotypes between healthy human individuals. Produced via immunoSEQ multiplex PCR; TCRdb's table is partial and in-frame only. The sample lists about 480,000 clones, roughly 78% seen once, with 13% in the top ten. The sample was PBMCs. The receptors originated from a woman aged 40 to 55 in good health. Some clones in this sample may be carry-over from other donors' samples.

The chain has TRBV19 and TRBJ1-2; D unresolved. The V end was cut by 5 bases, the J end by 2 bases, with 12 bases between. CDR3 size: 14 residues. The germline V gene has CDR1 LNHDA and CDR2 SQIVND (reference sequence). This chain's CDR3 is CASSQPPPNYGYTF. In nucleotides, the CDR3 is TGTGCCAGTAGTCAACCCCCCCCGAACTATGGCTACACCTTC. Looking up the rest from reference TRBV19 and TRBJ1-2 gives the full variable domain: DGGITQSPKYLFRKEGQNVTLSCEQNLNHDAMYWYRQDPGQGLRLIYYSQIVNDFQKGDIAEGYSVSREKKESFPLTVTSAQKNPTAFYLCASSQPPPNYGYTFGSGTRLTVV.

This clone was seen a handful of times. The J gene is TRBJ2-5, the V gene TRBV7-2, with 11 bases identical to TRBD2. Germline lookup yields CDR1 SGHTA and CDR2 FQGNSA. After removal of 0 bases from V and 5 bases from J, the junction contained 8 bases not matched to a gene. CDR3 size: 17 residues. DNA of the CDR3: TGTGCCAGCAGCTTAGCTATGCTAGCGGGAGGTCTTGAGACCCAGTACTTC. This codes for CASSLAMLAGGLETQYF.

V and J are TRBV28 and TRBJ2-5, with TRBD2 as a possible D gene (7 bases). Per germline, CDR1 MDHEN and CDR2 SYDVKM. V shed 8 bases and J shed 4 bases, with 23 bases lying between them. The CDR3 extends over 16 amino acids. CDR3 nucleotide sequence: TGTGCCAGCGGTGGGACCGGGGGGCGCATGACAGAGACCCAGTACTTC. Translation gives CASGGTGGRMTETQYF. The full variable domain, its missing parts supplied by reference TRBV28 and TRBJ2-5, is DVKVTQSSRYLVKRTGEKVFLECVQDMDHENMFWYRQDPGLGLRLIYFSYDVKMKEKGDIPEGYSVSREKKERFSLILESASTNQTSMYLCASGGTGGRMTETQYFGPGTRLLVL.

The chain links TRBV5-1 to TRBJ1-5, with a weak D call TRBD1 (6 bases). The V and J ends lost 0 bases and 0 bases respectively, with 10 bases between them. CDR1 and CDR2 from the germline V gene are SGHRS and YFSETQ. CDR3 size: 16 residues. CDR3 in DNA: TGCGCCAGCAGCTTGGGGACAGCAGATAGCAATCAGCCCCAGCATTTT. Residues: CASSLGTADSNQPQHF.

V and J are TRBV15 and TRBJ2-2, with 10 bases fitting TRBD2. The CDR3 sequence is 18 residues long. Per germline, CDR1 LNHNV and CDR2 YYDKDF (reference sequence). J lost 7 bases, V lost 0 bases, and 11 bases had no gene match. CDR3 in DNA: TGTGCCACCAGCAGAGATCGGCTAGCGGGAGAATGGGGCGGGGAGCTGTTTTTT. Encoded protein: CATSRDRLAGEWGGELFF.

In nucleotides, the CDR3 is TGTGCCAGCTCACCCGTAGCGGGAGTGGGAGAGACCCAGTACTTC. Translation gives CASSPVAGVGETQYF. The rearrangement joins TRBV18 to TRBJ2-5; TRBD2 matches 9 bases. The V segment lost 3 bases and the J segment 4 bases; nucleotides outside the gene matches: 6. This CDR3 has 15 amino acids. Germline loops: CDR1 KGHSH, CDR2 LQKENI.

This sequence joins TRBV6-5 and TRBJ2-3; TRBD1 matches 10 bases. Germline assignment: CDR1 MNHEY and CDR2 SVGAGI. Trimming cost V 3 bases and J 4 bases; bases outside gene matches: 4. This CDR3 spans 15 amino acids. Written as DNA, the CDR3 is TGTGCCAGCAGTTATGCAGGGACAGGGGCAGATACGCAGTATTTT. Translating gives CASSYAGTGADTQYF.

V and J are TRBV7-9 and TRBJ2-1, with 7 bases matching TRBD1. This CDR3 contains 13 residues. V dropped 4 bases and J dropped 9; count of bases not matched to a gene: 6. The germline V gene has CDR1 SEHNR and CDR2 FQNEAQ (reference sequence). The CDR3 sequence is CASSSDRVAEQFF. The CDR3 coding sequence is TGTGCCAGCAGCTCAGACAGGGTTGCTGAGCAGTTCTTC.

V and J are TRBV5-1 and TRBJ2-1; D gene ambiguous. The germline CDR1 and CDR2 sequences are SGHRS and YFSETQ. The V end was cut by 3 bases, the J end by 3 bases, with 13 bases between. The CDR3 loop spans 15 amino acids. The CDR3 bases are TGCGCCAGCAGCTATATACAGAGGCTCTACAATGAGCAGTTCTTC. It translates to CASSYIQRLYNEQFF.

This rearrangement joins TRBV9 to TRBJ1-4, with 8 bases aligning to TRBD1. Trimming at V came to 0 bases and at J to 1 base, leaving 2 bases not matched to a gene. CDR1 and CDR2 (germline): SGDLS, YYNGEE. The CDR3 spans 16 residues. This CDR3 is CASSVDRGRTNEKLFF. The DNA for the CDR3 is TGTGCCAGCAGCGTAGACAGGGGGAGAACTAATGAAAAACTGTTTTTT.

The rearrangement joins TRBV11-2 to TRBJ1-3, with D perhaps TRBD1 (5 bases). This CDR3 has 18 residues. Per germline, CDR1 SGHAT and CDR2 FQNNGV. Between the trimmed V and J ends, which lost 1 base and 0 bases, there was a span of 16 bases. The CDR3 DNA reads TGTGCCAGCAGCTTAGCTCCCCTTGTGGGGGTCTCTGGAAACACCATATATTTT. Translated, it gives CASSLAPLVGVSGNTIYF.

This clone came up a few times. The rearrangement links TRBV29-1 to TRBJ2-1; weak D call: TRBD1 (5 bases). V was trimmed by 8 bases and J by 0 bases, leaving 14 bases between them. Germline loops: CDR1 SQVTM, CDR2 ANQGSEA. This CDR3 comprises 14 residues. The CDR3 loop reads CSHGRTSSYNEQFF. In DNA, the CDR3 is TGCAGCCATGGTCGGACAAGCTCCTACAATGAGCAGTTCTTC.

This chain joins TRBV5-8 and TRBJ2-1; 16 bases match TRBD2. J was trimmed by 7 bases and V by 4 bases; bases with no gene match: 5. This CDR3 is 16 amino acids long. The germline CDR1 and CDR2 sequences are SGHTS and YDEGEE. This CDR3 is CASSIGTSGRGNEQFF. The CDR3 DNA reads TGTGCCAGCAGCATCGGGACTAGCGGGAGGGGGAATGAGCAGTTCTTC.

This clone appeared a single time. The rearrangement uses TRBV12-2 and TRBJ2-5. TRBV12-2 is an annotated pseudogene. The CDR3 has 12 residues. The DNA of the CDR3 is TGTCTCTGGCAGGTAGAGAGGGGGACCCAGTACTTC. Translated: CLWQVERGTQYF.

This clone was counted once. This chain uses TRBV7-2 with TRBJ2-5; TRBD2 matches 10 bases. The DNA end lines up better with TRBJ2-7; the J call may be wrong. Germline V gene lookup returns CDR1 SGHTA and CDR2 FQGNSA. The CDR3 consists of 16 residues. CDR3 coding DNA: TGTGCCAGCAGCTTAACCGGGGCTAGCGGGAGTTACGAGCAGTACTTC. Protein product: CASSLTGASGSYEQYF.

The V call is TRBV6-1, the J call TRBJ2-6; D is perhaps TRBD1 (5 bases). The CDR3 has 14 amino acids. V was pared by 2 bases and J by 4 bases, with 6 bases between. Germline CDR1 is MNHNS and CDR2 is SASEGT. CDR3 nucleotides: TGTGCCAGCAGTGAACAGGGAGGGGCCAACGTCCTGACTTTC. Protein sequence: CASSEQGGANVLTF.

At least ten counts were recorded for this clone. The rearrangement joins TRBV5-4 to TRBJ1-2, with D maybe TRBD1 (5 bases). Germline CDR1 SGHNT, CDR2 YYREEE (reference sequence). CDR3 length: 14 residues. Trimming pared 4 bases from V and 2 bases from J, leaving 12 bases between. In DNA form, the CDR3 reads TGTGCCAGCAGCAGGGGACCGACCAACTATGGCTACACCTTC. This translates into CASSRGPTNYGYTF.

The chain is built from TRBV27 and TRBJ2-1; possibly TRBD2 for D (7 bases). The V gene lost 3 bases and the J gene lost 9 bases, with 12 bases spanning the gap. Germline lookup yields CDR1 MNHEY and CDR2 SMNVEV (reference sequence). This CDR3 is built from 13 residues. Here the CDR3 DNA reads TGTGCCAGCAGTTTCGGGGGAGGGGGTGAGCAGTTCTTC. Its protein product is CASSFGGGGEQFF.

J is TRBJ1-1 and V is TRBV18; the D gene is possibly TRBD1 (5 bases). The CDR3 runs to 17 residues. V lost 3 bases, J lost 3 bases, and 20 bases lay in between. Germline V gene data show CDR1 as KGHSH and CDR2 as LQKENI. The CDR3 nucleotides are TGTGCCAGCTCACCCAGCCCACCCGGGGGTGAACACACTGAAGCTTTCTTT. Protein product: CASSPSPPGGEHTEAFF.

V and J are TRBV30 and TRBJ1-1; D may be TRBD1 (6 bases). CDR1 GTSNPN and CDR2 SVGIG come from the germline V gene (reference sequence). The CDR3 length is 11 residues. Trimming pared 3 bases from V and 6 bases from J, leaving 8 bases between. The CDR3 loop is CAWSGQSEAFF. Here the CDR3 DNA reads TGTGCCTGGAGCGGACAGTCTGAAGCTTTCTTT.